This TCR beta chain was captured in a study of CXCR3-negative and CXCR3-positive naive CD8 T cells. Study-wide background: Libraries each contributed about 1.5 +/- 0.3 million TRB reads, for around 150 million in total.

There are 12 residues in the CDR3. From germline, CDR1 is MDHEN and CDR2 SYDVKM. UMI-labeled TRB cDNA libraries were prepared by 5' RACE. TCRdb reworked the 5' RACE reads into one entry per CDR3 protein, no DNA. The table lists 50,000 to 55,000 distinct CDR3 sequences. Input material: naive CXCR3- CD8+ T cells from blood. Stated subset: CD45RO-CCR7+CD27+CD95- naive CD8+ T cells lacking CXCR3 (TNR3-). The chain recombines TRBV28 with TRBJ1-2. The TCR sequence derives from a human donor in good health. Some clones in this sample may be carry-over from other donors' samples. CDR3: CASNRNDHGYTF.